This section outlines one T cell receptor (beta chain) sequence together with its context. The record originates from a study of blood T cell repertoires in COVID-19. Study summary: Whether acute or convalescent, the COVID-19 samples came from the United States, Italy and Spain.

In the authors' methods: Amplification from reference gene primers served as the basis for estimated nucleated cell counts. Sequencing used immunoSEQ multiplex PCR; TCRdb keeps in-frame clones, though not all of them. Clone size and V and J calls were adopted from that table, with D and trimming inferred from the DNA. The data contain 100,000 or so clones, around 88% of them singletons. There are 15 residues in the CDR3. The junction had 9 bases not matched to a gene; V was cut back by 4 bases and J by 9 bases. Germline V gene sequence: CDR1 SNHLY, CDR2 FYNNEI. The TCR sequence derives from a human donor in a cohort sampled during active COVID-19. The chain employs TRBV2 and TRBJ1-6, with 7 bases that match TRBD1. Sequencing input: peripheral blood. The CDR3, as DNA: TGTGCCAGCAGTGCCGAGACAGGGACGGTTTCACCCCTCCACTTT. It codes for CASSAETGTVSPLHF.